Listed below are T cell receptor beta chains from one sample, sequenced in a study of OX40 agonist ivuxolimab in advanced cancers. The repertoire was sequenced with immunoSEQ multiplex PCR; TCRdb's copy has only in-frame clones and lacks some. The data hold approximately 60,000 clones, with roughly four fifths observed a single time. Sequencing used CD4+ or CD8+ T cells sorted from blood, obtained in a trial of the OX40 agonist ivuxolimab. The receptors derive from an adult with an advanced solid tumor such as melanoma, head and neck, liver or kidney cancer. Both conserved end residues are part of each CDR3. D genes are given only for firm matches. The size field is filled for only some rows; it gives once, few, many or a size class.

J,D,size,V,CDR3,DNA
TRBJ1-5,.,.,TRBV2,CASSRDREQPQHF,TGTGCCAGCAGTCGGGATCGGGAGCAGCCCCAGCATTTT
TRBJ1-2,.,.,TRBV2,CASSEESRVYGYTF,TGTGCCAGCAGTGAAGAGTCCCGGGTCTATGGCTACACCTTC
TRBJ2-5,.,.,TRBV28,CASKRDWGETQYF,TGTGCCAGCAAACGGGACTGGGGGGAGACCCAGTACTTC
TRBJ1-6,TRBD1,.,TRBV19,CASSLRDSPSPLHF,TGTGCCAGTAGTCTACGGGACAGCCCTTCACCCCTCCACTTT
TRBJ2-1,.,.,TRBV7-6,CASSPAGGGNEQFF,TGTGCCAGCAGCCCAGCCGGGGGTGGCAATGAGCAGTTCTTC
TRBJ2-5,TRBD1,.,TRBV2,CASTGPGGETQYF,TGTGCCAGCACCGGTCCAGGGGGCGAGACCCAGTACTTC
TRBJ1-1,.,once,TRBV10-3,CAILPGLWNTEAFF,TGTGCCATCCTACCGGGTCTGTGGAACACTGAAGCTTTCTTT
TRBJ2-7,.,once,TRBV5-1,CASGSPGYEQYF,TGCGCCAGCGGGTCCCCAGGGTACGAGCAGTACTTC
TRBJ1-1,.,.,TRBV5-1,CASSLLQAGTEAFF,TGCGCCAGCAGCTTGTTACAGGCGGGGACTGAAGCTTTCTTT
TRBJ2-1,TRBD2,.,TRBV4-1,CASSPRGSGGLRNEQFF,TGCGCCAGCAGCCCCCGAGGTAGCGGGGGCCTTAGGAATGAGCAGTTCTTC
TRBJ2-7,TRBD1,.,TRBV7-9,CASSTYRGKIKDEQYF,TGTGCCAGCAGCACTTACAGGGGTAAGATTAAGGACGAGCAGTACTTC
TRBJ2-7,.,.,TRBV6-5,CASRTSSASEQYF,TGTGCCAGCAGAACCTCGAGTGCCAGCGAGCAGTACTTC
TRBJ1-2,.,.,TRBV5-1,CASSLAQGIYGYTF,TGCGCCAGCAGCTTGGCACAGGGAATCTATGGCTACACCTTC
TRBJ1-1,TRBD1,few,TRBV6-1,CASSPGQQFFF,TGTGCCAGCAGCCCGGGACAGCAGTTTTTCTTT
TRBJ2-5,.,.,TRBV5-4,CASNLPKETQYF,TGTGCCAGCAACCTCCCGAAAGAGACCCAGTACTTC
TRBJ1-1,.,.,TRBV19,CASSIGAGNTEAFF,TGTGCCAGTAGTATAGGGGCAGGGAACACTGAAGCTTTCTTT
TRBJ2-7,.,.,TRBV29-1,CSVESGAGSYEQYF,TGCAGCGTTGAGTCCGGGGCGGGATCCTACGAGCAGTACTTC
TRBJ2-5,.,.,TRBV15,CATSLSPGTEETQYF,TGTGCCACCAGCCTCTCCCCAGGGACCGAAGAGACCCAGTACTTC
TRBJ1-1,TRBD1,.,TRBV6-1,CASSKGQGMNTEAFF,TGTGCCAGCAGTAAGGGACAGGGGATGAACACTGAAGCTTTCTTT
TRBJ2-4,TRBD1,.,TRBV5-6,CASSLGTGGPYDIQYF,TGTGCCAGCAGCTTGGGGACAGGGGGCCCCTACGACATTCAGTACTTC
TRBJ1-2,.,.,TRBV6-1,CASSEAGQYGYTF,TGTGCCAGCAGTGAAGCAGGACAGTATGGCTACACCTTC
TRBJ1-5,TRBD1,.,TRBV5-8,CASSLDGDRGGQPQHF,TGTGCCAGCAGCTTGGACGGAGACAGGGGAGGTCAGCCCCAGCATTTT
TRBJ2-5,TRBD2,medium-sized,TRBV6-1,CASSETSGGAITQYF,TGTGCCAGCAGTGAGACTAGCGGGGGGGCGATAACCCAGTACTTC
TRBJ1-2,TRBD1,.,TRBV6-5,CASSHGRGQVGYTF,TGTGCCAGCAGCCACGGGAGGGGGCAGGTAGGCTACACCTTC
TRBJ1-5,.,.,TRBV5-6,CASSLGGRARQSNQPQHF,TGTGCCAGCAGCTTGGGGGGACGGGCCAGACAGAGCAATCAGCCCCAGCATTTT
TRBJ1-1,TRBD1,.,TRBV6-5,CASRTRGRNTEAFF,TGTGCCAGCAGGACGAGGGGGCGAAACACTGAAGCTTTCTTT
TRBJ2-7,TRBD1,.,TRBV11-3,CASSPLLTGQGYYEQYF,TGTGCCAGCAGCCCCCTCCTAACGGGACAGGGGTATTACGAGCAGTACTTC
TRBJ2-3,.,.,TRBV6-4,CASSESGGGTDTQYF,TGTGCCAGCAGTGAGTCTGGGGGTGGCACAGATACGCAGTATTTT
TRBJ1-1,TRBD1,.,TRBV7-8,CASSPYWTGMNTEAFF,TGTGCCAGCAGCCCCTACTGGACAGGAATGAACACTGAAGCTTTCTTT
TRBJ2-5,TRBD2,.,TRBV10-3,CAISESGGGPETQYF,TGTGCCATCAGTGAGTCGGGGGGGGGTCCAGAGACCCAGTACTTC
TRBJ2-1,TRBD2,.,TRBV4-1,CASSQSAGLAGREQFF,TGCGCCAGCAGCCAATCGGCAGGACTAGCGGGGCGGGAGCAGTTCTTC
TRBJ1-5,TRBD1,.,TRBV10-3,CAISLGQGAKQPQHF,TGTGCCATCAGTCTAGGACAGGGAGCAAAACAGCCCCAGCATTTT